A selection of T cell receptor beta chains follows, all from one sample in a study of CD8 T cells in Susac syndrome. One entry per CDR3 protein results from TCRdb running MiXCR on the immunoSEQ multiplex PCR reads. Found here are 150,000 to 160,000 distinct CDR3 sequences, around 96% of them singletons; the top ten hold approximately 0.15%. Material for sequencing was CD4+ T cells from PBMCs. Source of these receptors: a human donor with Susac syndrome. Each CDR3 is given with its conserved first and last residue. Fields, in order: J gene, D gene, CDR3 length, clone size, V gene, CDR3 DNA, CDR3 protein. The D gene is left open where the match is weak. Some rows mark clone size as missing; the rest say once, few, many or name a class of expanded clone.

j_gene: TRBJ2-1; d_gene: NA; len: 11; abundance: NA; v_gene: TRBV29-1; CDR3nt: TGCAGCACCCGGGACGGACGGGGGCAGTTCTTC; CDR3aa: CSTRDGRGQFF
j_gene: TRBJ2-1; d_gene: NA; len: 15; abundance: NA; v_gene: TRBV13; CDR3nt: TGTGCCAGCAGCCCCAACCAGTACCAATACAATGAGCAGTTCTTC; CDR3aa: CASSPNQYQYNEQFF
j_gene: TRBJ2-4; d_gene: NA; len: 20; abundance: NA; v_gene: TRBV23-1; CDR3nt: TGCGCCAGCAGTCAATCGGAGGGGTTCCAAGGTTGGTCGGCCAAAAACATTCAGTACTTC; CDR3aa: CASSQSEGFQGWSAKNIQYF
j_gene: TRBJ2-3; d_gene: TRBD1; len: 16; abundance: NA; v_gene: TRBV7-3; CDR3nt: TGTGCCAGCAGCTTAACGAGGGACAGTAGCACAGATACGCAGTATTTT; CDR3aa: CASSLTRDSSTDTQYF
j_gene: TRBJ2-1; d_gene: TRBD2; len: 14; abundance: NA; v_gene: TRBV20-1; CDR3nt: TGCAGTACCCCCACTAGCGGGTCTAACAATGAGCAGTTCTTC; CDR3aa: CSTPTSGSNNEQFF
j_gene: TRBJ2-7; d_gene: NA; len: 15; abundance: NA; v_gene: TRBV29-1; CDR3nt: TGCAGCGTTGAAGTCTCACAGGGAGTAACCTACGAGCAGTACTTC; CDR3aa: CSVEVSQGVTYEQYF
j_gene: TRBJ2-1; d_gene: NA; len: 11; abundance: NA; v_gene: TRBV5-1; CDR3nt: TGCGCCAGCAGCTTGCAGCAGGAGCAGTTCTTC; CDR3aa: CASSLQQEQFF
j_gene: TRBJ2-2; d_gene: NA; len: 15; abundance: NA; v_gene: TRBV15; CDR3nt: TGTGCCACCAGCAGAGAGAAGAGGGTTGTCGGGGAGCTGTTTTTT; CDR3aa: CATSREKRVVGELFF
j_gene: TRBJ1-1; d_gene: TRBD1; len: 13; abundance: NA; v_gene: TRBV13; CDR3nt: TGTGCCAGCAGCTCGTCCCGGGACAGGGAAGCTTTCTTT; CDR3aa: CASSSSRDREAFF
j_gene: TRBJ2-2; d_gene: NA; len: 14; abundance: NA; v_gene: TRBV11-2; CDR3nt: TGTGCCAGCAGCTTAGGGGACGGCACCGGGGAGCTGTTTTTT; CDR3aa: CASSLGDGTGELFF
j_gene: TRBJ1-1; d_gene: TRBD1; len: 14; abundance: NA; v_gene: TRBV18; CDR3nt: TGTGCCAGCTCCTCCGGGACAGGGGGTACTGAAGCTTTCTTT; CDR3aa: CASSSGTGGTEAFF
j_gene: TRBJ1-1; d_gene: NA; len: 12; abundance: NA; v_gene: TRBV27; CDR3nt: TGTGCCAGGTTTTATAGTAACACTGAAGCTTTCTTT; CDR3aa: CARFYSNTEAFF
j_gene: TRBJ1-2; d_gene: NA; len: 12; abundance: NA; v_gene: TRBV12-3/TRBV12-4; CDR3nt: TGTGCCAGCAGTTTTAGCGGGCTTGGCTACACCTTC; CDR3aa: CASSFSGLGYTF
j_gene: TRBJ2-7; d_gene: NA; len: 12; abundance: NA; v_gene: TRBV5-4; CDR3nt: TGTGCCAGCAGCGATGGACCTTACGAGCAGTACTTC; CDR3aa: CASSDGPYEQYF
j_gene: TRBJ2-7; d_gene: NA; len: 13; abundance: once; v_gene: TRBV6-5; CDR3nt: TGTGCCAGCAGAAATACAGGGTCTCGCGAGCAGTACTTC; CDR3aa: CASRNTGSREQYF
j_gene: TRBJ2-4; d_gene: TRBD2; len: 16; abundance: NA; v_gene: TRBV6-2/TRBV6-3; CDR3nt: TGTGCCAGCAGTCCAACGGGAGGGCGGGCCAAAAACATTCAGTACTTC; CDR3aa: CASSPTGGRAKNIQYF
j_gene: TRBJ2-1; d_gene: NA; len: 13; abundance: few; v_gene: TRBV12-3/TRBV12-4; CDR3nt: TGTGCCAGCAGTTTAAACGGCTACAATGAGCAGTTCTTC; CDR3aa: CASSLNGYNEQFF
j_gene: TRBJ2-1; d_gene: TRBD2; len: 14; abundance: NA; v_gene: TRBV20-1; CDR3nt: TGCAGTGCCGCTAGCTCCCGCTACGGGGGGGGCCAGTTCTTC; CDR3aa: CSAASSRYGGGQFF
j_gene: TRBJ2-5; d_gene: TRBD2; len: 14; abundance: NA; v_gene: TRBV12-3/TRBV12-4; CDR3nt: TGTGCCAGCAGTAACCCGGGACTAGCGGGGGTCATATACTTC; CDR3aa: CASSNPGLAGVIYF
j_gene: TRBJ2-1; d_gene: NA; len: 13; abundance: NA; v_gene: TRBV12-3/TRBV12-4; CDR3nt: TGTGCCAGCAGTTTAGTGGCCTACAATGAGCAGTTCTTC; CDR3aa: CASSLVAYNEQFF
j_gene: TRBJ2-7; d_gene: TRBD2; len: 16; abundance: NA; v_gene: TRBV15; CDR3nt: TGTGCCACCAGCAGAGATGATCCAGCGGGGACCTACGAGCAGTACTTC; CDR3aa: CATSRDDPAGTYEQYF
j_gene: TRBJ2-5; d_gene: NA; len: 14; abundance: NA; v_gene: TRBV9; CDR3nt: TGTGCCAGCAGCCCCAGGGGGGGGCCGGTGACCCAGTACTTC; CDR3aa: CASSPRGGPVTQYF
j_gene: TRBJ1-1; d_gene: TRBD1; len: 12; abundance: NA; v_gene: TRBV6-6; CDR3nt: TGTGCCAGCAGCGACAGGGGTACTGAAGCTTTCTTT; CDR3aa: CASSDRGTEAFF
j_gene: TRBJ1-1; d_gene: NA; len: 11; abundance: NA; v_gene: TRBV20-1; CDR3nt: TGCAGTGCTAGAGGAGTCGCTGAAGCTTTCTTT; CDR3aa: CSARGVAEAFF
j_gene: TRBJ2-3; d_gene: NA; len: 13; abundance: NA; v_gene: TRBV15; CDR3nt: TGTGCCACCAGCAGCTACGGATTGAGTACGCAGTATTTT; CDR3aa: CATSSYGLSTQYF
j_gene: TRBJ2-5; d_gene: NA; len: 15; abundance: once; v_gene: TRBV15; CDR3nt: TGTGCCACCAGCAGAGATCCCGGCTTTCAAGGCACCCAGTACTTC; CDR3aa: CATSRDPGFQGTQYF
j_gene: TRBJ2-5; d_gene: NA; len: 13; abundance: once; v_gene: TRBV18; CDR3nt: TGTGCCAGCTCAGAACAGGGAACGAAGACCCAGTACTTC; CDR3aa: CASSEQGTKTQYF
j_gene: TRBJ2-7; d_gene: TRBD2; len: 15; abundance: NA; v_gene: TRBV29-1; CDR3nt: TGCAGCGTTGTCTCCGCCGGGACTAGGTTCTACGAGCAGTACTTC; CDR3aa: CSVVSAGTRFYEQYF
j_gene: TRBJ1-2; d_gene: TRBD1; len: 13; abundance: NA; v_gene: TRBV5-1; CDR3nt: TGCGCCAGCAGCGGACAGGGGAGTGATGGCTACACCTTC; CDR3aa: CASSGQGSDGYTF
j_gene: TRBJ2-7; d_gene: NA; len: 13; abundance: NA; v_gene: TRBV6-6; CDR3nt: TGTGCCAGCAGTTACGGTGAGGATTACGAGCAGTACTTC; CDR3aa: CASSYGEDYEQYF
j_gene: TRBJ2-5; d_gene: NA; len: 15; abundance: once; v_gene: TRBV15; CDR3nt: TGTGCCACCAGCAGGGCCTCGGGGGAACAAGAGACCCAGTACTTC; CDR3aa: CATSRASGEQETQYF
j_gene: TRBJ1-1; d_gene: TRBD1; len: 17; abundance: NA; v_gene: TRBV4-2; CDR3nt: TGTGCCAGCAGCCCAACTCTGGCAGGGGGCCTAGGGACTGAAGCTTTCTTT; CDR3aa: CASSPTLAGGLGTEAFF
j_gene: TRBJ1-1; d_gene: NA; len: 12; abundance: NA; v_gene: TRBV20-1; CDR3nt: TGCAGTGCTAGAAAGAGGAACACTGAAGCTTTCTTT; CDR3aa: CSARKRNTEAFF
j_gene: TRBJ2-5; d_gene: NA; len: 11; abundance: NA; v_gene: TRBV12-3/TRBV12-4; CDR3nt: TGTGCCAGCAGTGCCGGAGGGACCCAGTACTTC; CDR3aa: CASSAGGTQYF
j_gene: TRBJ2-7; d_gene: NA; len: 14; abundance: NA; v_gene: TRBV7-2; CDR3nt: TGTGCCAGCAGCGGACGGACTGGCTCCTACGAGCAGTACTTC; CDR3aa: CASSGRTGSYEQYF
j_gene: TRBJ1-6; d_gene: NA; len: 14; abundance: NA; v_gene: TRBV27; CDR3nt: TGTGCCAGCAGTCCGCCTAAAGGGAATTCACCCCTCCACTTT; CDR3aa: CASSPPKGNSPLHF
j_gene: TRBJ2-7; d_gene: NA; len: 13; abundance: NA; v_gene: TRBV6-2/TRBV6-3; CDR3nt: TGTGCCAGCAGTCACGGGACTTCCTACGAGCAGTACTTC; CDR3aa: CASSHGTSYEQYF
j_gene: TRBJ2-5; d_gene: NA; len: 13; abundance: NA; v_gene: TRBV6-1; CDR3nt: TGTGCCACCACGGCCGGCTACCAAGAGACCCAGTACTTC; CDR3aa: CATTAGYQETQYF
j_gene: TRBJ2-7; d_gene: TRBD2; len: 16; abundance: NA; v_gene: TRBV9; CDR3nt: TGTGCCAGCAGCGTAGGCGGCGGGGGGGCCAGGGCCGAGCAGTACTTC; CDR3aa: CASSVGGGGARAEQYF
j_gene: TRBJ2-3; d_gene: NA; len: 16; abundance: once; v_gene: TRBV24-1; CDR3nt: TGTGCCACCAGTGACCCCCGGACAGGGAGGGCAGATACGCAGTATTTT; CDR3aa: CATSDPRTGRADTQYF
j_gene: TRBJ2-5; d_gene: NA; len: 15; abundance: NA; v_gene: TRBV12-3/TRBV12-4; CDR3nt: TGTGCCAGCAGTTTGACAGGTCTAACCGGGGAGACCCAGTACTTC; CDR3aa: CASSLTGLTGETQYF
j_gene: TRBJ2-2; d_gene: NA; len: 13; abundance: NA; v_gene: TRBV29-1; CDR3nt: TGCAGCCCCCGGAGGGGCTTCACCGGGGAGCTGTTTTTT; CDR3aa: CSPRRGFTGELFF
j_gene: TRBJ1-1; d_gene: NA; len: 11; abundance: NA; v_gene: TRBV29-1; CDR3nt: TGCAGCGTTGCGACAGCGGGTGGAGCTTTCTTT; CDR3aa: CSVATAGGAFF
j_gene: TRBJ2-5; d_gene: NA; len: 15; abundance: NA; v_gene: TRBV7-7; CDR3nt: TGTGCCAGCAGCCAACTCGGGGGCCAACAAGAGACCCAGTACTTC; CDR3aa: CASSQLGGQQETQYF
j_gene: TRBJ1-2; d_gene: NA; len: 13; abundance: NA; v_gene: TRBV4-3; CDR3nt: TGCGCCAGCAGCCGCGCGGGTAACTATGGCTACACCTTC; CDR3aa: CASSRAGNYGYTF
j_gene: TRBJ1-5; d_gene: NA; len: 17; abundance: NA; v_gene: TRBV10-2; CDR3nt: TGCGCCAGCAGTGAGTCCCTGGGATTCGGGAGCAATCAGCCCCAGCATTTT; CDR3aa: CASSESLGFGSNQPQHF
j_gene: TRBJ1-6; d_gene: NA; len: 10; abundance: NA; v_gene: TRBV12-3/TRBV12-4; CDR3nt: TGTGCCAGCAGTCCCTCTCCCCTCCACTTT; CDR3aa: CASSPSPLHF
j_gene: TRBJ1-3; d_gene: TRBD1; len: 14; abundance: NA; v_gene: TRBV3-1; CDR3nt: TGTGCCAGCAGCCAAGGGGACAGGGGAAACACCATATATTTT; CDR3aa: CASSQGDRGNTIYF
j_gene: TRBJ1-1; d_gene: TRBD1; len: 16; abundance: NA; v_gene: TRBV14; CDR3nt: TGTGCCAGCAGCCAGCCGGGACAGGGGGTGGTCACTGAAGCTTTCTTT; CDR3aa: CASSQPGQGVVTEAFF
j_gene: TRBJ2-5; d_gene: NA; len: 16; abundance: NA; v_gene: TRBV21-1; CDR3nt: TGTGCCAGCAGCCCCTGGACTACGGTGTGGCAAGAGACCCAGTACTTC; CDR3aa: CASSPWTTVWQETQYF